This T cell receptor (beta chain) was captured by sequencing in a study of CD8+ T cells in alopecia areata. CDR3 length: 16 amino acids. Germline-derived CDR1 and CDR2 are SGHNT and YYREEE (reference sequence). V was shortened by 4 bases and J by 0 bases, with 15 bases between the two germline ends. cDNA prepared by RNA extraction and subsequent reverse transcription served as the template for sequencing. The data were produced by immunoSEQ multiplex PCR, yet TCRdb's version contains in-frame clones alone and is incomplete. The sample has roughly 12,000 clones, roughly 60% seen once. As to this clone: What it binds is not known.

Individuals with alopecia areata gave both lesional scalp punch biopsies and peripheral blood for collection. Study findings and constraints: Mice gave a clearer picture of TCR sharing than patients did, possibly for HLA-related reasons.

Sequencing was carried out using skin. This receptor was obtained from a human donor with alopecia areata. J is TRBJ2-3 and V is TRBV5-4; D remains unclear. The CDR3 sequence is CASSLRVYASTDTQYF. The CDR3 nucleotides are TGTGCCAGCAGCCTAAGGGTCTATGCTAGCACAGATACGCAGTATTTT. The full variable domain, completed using reference TRBV5-4 and TRBJ2-3, is ETGVTQSPTHLIKTRGQQVTLRCSSQSGHNTVSWYQQALGQGPQFIFQYYREEENGRGNFPPRFSGLQFPNYSSELNVNALELDDSALYLCASSLRVYASTDTQYFGPGTRLTVL.